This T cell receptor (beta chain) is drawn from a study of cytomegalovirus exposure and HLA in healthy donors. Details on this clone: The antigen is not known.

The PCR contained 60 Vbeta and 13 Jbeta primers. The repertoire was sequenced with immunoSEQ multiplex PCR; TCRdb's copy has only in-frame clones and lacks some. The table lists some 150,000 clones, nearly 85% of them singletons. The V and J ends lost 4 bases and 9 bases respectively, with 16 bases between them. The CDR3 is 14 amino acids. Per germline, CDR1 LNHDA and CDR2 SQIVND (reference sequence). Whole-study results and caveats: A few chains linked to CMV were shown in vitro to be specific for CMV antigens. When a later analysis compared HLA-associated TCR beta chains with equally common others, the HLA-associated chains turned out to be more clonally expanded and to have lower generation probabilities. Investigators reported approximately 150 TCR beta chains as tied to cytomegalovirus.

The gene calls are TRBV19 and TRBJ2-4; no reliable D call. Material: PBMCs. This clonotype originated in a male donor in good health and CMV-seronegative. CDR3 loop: CASSNLPTVPIQYF. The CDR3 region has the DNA TGTGCCAGTAGTAATCTCCCCACGGTCCCCATTCAGTACTTC.